Listed below are T cell receptor beta chains from one sample, sequenced in a study of cytomegalovirus exposure and HLA in healthy donors. Clones were sequenced by immunoSEQ multiplex PCR, and TCRdb holds only the in-frame ones, with some missing. The sample records under 200,000 clones, about 80% being singletons. The sample was PBMCs. These receptor sequences come from a girl aged 10 to 17 in good health and CMV-seropositive. CDR3s include the opening cysteine and the closing phenylalanine or tryptophan. The D gene is left open where the match is weak. The size entry is marked missing in some rows and otherwise reads once, few, many or a size class.

d_call,v_call,j_call,clone_size,cdr3_nt,cdr3_aa
TRBD2,TRBV5-4,TRBJ2-1,few,TGTGCCAGCAGCCAGGGACTAGCCGCGACCTACAATGAGCAGTTCTTC,CASSQGLAATYNEQFF
NA,TRBV11-3,TRBJ2-3,NA,TGTGCCAGCAGCTTGGGCAGTGCAGATACGCAGTATTTT,CASSLGSADTQYF
NA,TRBV4-1,TRBJ2-1,NA,TGCGCCAGCAGCCAGTCAGAGTCGGCGGCCTATGAGCAGTTCTTC,CASSQSESAAYEQFF
NA,TRBV4-1,TRBJ2-7,NA,TGCGCCAGCAGCCAAGTGGGGAGGGGGAACCGGTACGAGCAGTACTTC,CASSQVGRGNRYEQYF
TRBD2,TRBV7-9,TRBJ2-7,NA,TGTGCCAGCAGCCTAGGGAGGGGAACCTACGAGCAGTACTTC,CASSLGRGTYEQYF
TRBD1,TRBV6-5,TRBJ1-4,NA,TGTGCCAGCAGCGGGACAGCGGGAAAACTGTTTTTT,CASSGTAGKLFF
NA,TRBV7-8,TRBJ2-7,once,TGTGCCAGCAGCTTAGGGCGAAGGGGTCGGACCTACGAGCAGTACTTC,CASSLGRRGRTYEQYF
TRBD2,TRBV19,TRBJ2-3,NA,TGTGCCAGTAGTATAGATGGACTAGCGGACGTCTCAGATACGCAGTATTTT,CASSIDGLADVSDTQYF
NA,TRBV27,TRBJ1-5,once,TGTGCCAGCAGTTTAAACGGACTGGGCGGCAATCAGCCCCAGCATTTT,CASSLNGLGGNQPQHF
TRBD1,TRBV6-5,TRBJ1-2,NA,TGTGCCAGCAGCCAACTCCGGGGACAGAACTATGGCTACACCTTC,CASSQLRGQNYGYTF
NA,TRBV5-4,TRBJ1-3,NA,TGTGCCAGCAGCGGGAGGCCCGGGGGCACCATATATTTT,CASSGRPGGTIYF
TRBD2,TRBV4-3,TRBJ2-3,NA,TGCGCCAGCAGCGCGCGGGGGAATGGAGATACGCAGTATTTT,CASSARGNGDTQYF
TRBD2,TRBV6-5,TRBJ2-5,NA,TGTGCCAGCAGTCAGCGGGAGGGCAGGGAGACCCAGTACTTC,CASSQREGRETQYF
TRBD1,TRBV11-3,TRBJ1-2,NA,TGTGCCAGCAGCTTAGCTTCCGACGGGACAGGGGCCCTTGGCTACACCTTC,CASSLASDGTGALGYTF
NA,TRBV28,TRBJ1-2,few,TGTGCCAGCACCCCTCCGGAGGGCCTTGGCTACACCTTC,CASTPPEGLGYTF
TRBD2,TRBV2,TRBJ2-5,NA,TGTGCCAGCAGTCCCCAGCGGGGGAAAGAGACCCAGTACTTC,CASSPQRGKETQYF
TRBD2,TRBV28,TRBJ2-7,once,TGTGCCAGCAGTTTCGCCCGACGGACTAGCGGACCCTACGAGCAGTACTTC,CASSFARRTSGPYEQYF
NA,TRBV29-1,TRBJ1-4,NA,TGCAGCGTTGAAGATCAGGGTGAAAAACTGTTTTTT,CSVEDQGEKLFF
TRBD1,TRBV5-1,TRBJ2-5,few,TGCGCCAGCAGCTTGAACCCCGGGACAGCTCAAGAGACCCAGTACTTC,CASSLNPGTAQETQYF
TRBD1,TRBV18,TRBJ1-4,NA,TGTGCCAGCTCACCAGCTCTGGACAGGGGACCGGCAACTAATGAAAAACTGTTTTTT,CASSPALDRGPATNEKLFF
TRBD1,TRBV5-1,TRBJ2-7,NA,TGCGCCAGCAGCTCCCGACAGGGTTCCTACGAGCAGTACTTC,CASSSRQGSYEQYF
TRBD1,TRBV15,TRBJ2-5,NA,TGTGCCACCAGCAGAGAGTGGGACAGGGGCCAAGAGACCCAGTACTTC,CATSREWDRGQETQYF
TRBD1,TRBV30,TRBJ1-2,once,TGTGCCTGGGTGACAGGGGGCTATGGCTACACCTTC,CAWVTGGYGYTF
TRBD2,TRBV5-4,TRBJ2-3,NA,TGTGCCAGCAGCGCCGGGACTAGCGGTAGCACAGATACGCAGTATTTT,CASSAGTSGSTDTQYF
NA,TRBV10-2,TRBJ1-2,NA,TGCGCCAGCAGTTTGGACAGAAACAACTATGGCTACACCTTC,CASSLDRNNYGYTF
TRBD2,TRBV5-1,TRBJ2-1,NA,TGCGCCAGCGATAGCGGGGGGGCAAATGAGCAGTTCTTC,CASDSGGANEQFF